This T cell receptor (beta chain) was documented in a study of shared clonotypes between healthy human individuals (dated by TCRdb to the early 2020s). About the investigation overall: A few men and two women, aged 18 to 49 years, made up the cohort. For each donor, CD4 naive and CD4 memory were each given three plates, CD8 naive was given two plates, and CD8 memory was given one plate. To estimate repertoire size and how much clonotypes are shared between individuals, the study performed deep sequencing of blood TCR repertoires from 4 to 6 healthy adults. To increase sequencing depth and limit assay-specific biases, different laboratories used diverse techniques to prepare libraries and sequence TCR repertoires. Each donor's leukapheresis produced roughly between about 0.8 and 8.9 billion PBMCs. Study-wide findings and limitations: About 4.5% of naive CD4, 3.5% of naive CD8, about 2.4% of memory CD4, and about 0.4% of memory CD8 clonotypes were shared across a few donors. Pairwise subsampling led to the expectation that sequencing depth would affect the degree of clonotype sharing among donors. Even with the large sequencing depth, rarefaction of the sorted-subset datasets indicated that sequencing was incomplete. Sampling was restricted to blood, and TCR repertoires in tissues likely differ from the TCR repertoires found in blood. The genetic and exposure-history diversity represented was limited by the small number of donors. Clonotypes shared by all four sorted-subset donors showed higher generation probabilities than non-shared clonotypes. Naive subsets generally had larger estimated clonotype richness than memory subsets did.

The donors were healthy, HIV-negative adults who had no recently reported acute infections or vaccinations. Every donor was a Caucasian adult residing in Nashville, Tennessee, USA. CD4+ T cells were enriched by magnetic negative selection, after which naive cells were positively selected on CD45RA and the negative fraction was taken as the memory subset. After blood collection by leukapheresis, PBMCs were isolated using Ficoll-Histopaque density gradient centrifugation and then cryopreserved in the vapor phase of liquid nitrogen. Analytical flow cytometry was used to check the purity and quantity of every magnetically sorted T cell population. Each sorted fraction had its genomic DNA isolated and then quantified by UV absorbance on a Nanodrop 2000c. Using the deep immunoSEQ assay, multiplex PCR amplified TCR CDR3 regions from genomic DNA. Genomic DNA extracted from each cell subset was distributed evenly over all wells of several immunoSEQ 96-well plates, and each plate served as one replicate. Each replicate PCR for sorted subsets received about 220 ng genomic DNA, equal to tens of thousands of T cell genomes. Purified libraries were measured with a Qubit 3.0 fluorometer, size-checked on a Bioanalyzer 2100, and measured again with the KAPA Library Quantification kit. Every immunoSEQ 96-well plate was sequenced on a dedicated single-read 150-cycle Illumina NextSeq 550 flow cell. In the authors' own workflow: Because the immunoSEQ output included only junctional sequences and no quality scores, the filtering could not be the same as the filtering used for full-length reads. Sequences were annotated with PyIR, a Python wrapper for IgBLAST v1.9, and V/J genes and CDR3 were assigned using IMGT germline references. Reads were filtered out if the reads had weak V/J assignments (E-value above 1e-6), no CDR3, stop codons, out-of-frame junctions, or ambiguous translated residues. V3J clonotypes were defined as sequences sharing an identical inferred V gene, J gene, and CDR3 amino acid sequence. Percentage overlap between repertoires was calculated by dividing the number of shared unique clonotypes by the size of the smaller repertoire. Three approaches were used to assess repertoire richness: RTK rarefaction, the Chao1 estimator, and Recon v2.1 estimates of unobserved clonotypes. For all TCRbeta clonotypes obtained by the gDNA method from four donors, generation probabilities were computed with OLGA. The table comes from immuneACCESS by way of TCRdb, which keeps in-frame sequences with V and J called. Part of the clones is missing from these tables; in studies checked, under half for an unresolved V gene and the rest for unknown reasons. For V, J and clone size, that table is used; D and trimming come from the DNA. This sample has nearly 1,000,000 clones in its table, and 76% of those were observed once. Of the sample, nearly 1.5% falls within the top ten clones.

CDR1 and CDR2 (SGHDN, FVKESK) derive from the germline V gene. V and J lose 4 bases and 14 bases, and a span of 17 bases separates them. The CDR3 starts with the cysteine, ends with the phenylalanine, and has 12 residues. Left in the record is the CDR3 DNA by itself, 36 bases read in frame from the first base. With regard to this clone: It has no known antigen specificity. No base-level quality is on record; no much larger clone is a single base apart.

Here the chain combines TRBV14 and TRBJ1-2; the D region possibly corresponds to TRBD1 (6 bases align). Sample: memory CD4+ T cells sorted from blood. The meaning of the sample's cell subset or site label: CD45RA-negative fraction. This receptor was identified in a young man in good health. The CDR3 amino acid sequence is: CASSPAGGGATF. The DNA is TGTGCCAGCAGCCCCGCCGGGGGCGGGGCGACCTTC. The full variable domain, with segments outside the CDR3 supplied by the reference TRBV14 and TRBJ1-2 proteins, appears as EAGVTQFPSHSVIEKGQTVTLRCDPISGHDNLYWYRRVMGKEIKFLLHFVKESKQDESGMPNNRFLAERTGGTYSTLKVQPAELEDSGVYFCASSPAGGGATFGSGTRLTVV.